Listed here are 3 T cell receptor beta chains from one sample, sequenced in a study of regulatory T cells in long-lasting Graves disease (TCRdb year 2021). The time point tag for this specimen amounts to: newly diagnosed GD, antithyroid drugs for less than 3 months. For both TCR sequencing and RNA sequencing, RNA was extracted from PBMCs in TRIzol. Library preparation was by multiplex PCR. Sequencing was carried out with an Illumina HiSeq 4000. iRepertoire HTBI primers and Arm-PCR amplification of CDR3 regions were used to construct TCR beta libraries. The public reads were reprocessed in TCRdb via fastp at Q25 and MiXCR, keeping in-frame beta chains. Each record represents a unique CDR3 protein, reported with the most common genes and DNA among its rows. Within this sample are 620,000 or so distinct CDR3 sequences, with about 15% of them counted one time only. The ten largest clones take up approximately 20% of the sample.

A further study also used this sample, focusing on T cells in Graves' hyperthyroidism and ophthalmopathy.

Here the sequenced sample was peripheral blood mononuclear cells (PBMCs), taken at new diagnosis, from a patient treated with antithyroid drugs. The origin of the receptors is a woman aged 25-40 years with Graves disease. Donor details come from another sample of the same person, matched by shared clones.

This clonotype appeared a few times. V is TRBV10-1 and J is TRBJ2-3; 7 bases are a match to TRBD2. This CDR3 has 14 residues. V was clipped by 3 bases and J by 5 bases; unmatched bases: 5. Germline CDR1 reads WNHNN; CDR2 reads SYGVQD (reference sequence). CDR3 sequence: CASSDAGEGDTQYF. CDR3 nucleotides: TGCGCCAGCAGTGATGCGGGAGAGGGAGATACGCAGTATTTT.

A word on this clonotype: One base away lies a much larger clone, so this may be a sequencing read error. V and J are TRBV9 and TRBJ2-1; TRBD2 might be the D (5 bases). This CDR3 comprises 14 residues. V was clipped by 3 bases and J by 5 bases, with 12 bases between them. Germline V lookup: CDR1 SGDLS, CDR2 YYNGEE. The CDR3 DNA reads as TGTGCCAGCAGCGCAGACCCCGGGAACAATGAGCAGTTCTTC. Amino acids: CASSADPGNNEQFF.

The table lists this clonotype with many counts. The chain employs TRBV2 and TRBJ1-5, with a tentative D call TRBD1 (6 bases). CDR1 is SNHLY, CDR2 FYNNEI, per germline. The V and J ends lost 2 bases and 8 bases respectively, with 16 bases between them. The CDR3 contains 15 residues. CDR3 bases: TGTGCCAGCAGTGAATCAGGGGCTAACCGAGAGCCCCAGCATTTT. It encodes CASSESGANREPQHF. The whole variable domain, filled in from reference TRBV2 and TRBJ1-5, reads EPEVTQTPSHQVTQMGQEVILRCVPISNHLYFYWYRQILGQKVEFLVSFYNNEISEKSEIFDDQFSVERPDGSNFTLKIRSTKLEDSAMYFCASSESGANREPQHFGDGTRLSIL.